The 7 T cell receptor beta chains presented below share a single source sample, sequenced in a study of blood T cell repertoires in COVID-19. Clones were read by immunoSEQ multiplex PCR, and TCRdb kept only the in-frame ones, dropping some. The sample has 150,000 to 250,000 clones; 82% are singletons. Sequencing input: PBMCs or T cells enriched from blood (not recorded which). All receptors derive from a man aged 35-49 years who had recovered from COVID-19.

This chain uses TRBV5-1 with TRBJ1-2, with TRBD1 matching 11 bases. The ends lost 4 bases at V and 8 bases at J; junction bases unmatched: 7. CDR1 and CDR2 (germline): SGHRS, YFSETQ. The CDR3 contains 14 residues. The CDR3 loop reads CASSVDRGREGYTF. DNA for the CDR3: TGCGCCAGCAGCGTGGACAGGGGGCGCGAGGGCTACACCTTC.

V gene TRBV6-5 combines with J gene TRBJ2-5, with 11 bases that match TRBD2. CDR1 is MNHEY, CDR2 SVGAGI, per germline. The ends lost 6 bases at V and 2 bases at J; junction bases unmatched: 5. This CDR3 is built from 15 residues. The CDR3 DNA is TGTGCCAGCAGACCCAGGACTAGCGGGCAAGAGACCCAGTACTTC. This sequence encodes CASRPRTSGQETQYF.

The chain has TRBV2 and TRBJ1-3; tentative D call: TRBD1 (6 bases). V was cut by 6 bases and J by 0 bases, with 12 bases left in between. In germline, CDR1 is SNHLY, CDR2 FYNNEI. The CDR3 contains 15 residues. Here the CDR3 DNA reads TGTGCCAGCAGGACAGGTTCGACCTCTGGAAACACCATATATTTT. This sequence encodes CASRTGSTSGNTIYF.

DNA of the CDR3: TGCAGCGTTGAAATTAGGGGGGGGGCCTTTGGCTACACCTTC. Amino acid sequence: CSVEIRGGAFGYTF. This chain connects TRBV29-1 to TRBJ1-2; D perhaps matches TRBD1 (6 bases). V lost 2 bases to trimming and J lost 7 bases, with 17 bases between them. Germline V gene data show CDR1 as SQVTM and CDR2 as ANQGSEA. The CDR3 spans 14 residues. Filled out from reference TRBV29-1 and TRBJ1-2, the complete variable domain reads SAVISQKPSRDICQRGTSLTIQCQVDSQVTMMFWYRQQPGQSLTLIATANQGSEATYESGFVIDKFPISRPNLTFSTLTVSNMSPEDSSIYLCSVEIRGGAFGYTFGSGTRLTVV.

This clone was observed a handful of times. The chain employs TRBV11-2 and TRBJ1-6; D might be TRBD1 (6 bases). The CDR3 totals 15 residues. Trimming cost V 6 bases and J 4 bases, with 13 bases left between them. Germline CDR1 and CDR2: SGHAT and FQNNGV. As DNA, the CDR3 is TGTGCCAGCAGGCCGACGGACAGATATAATTCACCCCTCCACTTT. Its protein is CASRPTDRYNSPLHF.

As for this clone: Distinct nucleotide sequences in the sample also encode this CDR3. The rearrangement uses TRBV7-3 and TRBJ2-1, with D possibly being TRBD1 (6 bases). V was clipped by 4 bases and J by 7 bases, with 8 bases between them. The V gene's germline CDR1 is SGHTA and CDR2 FQGTGA. The CDR3 consists of 12 residues. CDR3 residues: CASSSQGNEQFF. The CDR3 DNA sequence: TGTGCCAGCAGCTCCCAGGGGAATGAGCAGTTCTTC.

This clone occurred once. This sequence joins TRBV6-4 and TRBJ1-2, with 8 bases matching TRBD1. V gave up 2 bases and J gave up 8 bases; unmatched junction bases: 13. Germline-derived CDR1 and CDR2 are MRHNA and SNTAGT. The CDR3 consists of 16 residues. CDR3 protein: CASSDRPGQGLLGYTF. The CDR3 DNA follows: TGTGCCAGCAGTGACCGGCCCGGACAGGGCCTCCTGGGCTACACCTTC.